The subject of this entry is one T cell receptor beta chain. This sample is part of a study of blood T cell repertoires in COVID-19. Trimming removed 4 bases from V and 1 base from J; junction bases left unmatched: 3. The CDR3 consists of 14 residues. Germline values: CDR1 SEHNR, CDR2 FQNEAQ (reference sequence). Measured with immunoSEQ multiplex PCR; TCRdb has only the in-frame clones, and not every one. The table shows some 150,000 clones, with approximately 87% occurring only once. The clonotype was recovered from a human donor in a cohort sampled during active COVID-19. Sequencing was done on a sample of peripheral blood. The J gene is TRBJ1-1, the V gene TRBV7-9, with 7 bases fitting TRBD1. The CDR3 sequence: CASSSGQQNTEAFF. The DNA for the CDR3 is TGTGCCAGCAGCTCGGGACAGCAGAACACTGAAGCTTTCTTT.